The T cell receptor beta chain described here comes from a study of siplizumab effects on memory and regulatory T cells. General study results and limits: Many proliferating CD4+ or CD8+ clones remained unclassified. Roughly 75-95% of them could not be assigned either a naive or a memory phenotype. Contribution to the alloresponse seemed major for naive T cells, which also seemed more diverse than memory cells. Assignment to unstimulated subsets succeeded for only a minor fraction of the alloreactive clones. On average, 68.8% of mappable alloreactive CD4+ clones were Treg-derived under siplizumab, against 25% to 30% in controls.

This clone showed up just once. Its target is unknown. Some clones are missing from TCRdb's copy, which holds only in-frame ones; the method was immunoSEQ multiplex PCR. The sample lists tens of thousands of clones, 90% to 95% seen once, with 0.3% in the top ten. Germline CDR1 SNHLY, CDR2 FYNNEI. The CDR3 consists of 18 residues. Trimming cost V 7 bases and J 3 bases, with 25 bases left between them. This clonotype was obtained from a human donor in good health. The gene calls are TRBV2 and TRBJ2-1; D could derive from TRBD1 or TRBD2 (5 bases each). The sequencing sample was made of non-Treg CD4+ T cells sorted from blood. The CDR3 is CASKVSWARGANYNEQFF. CDR3 nucleotide sequence: TGTGCCAGCAAAGTGAGCTGGGCGAGGGGAGCTAACTACAATGAGCAGTTCTTC.